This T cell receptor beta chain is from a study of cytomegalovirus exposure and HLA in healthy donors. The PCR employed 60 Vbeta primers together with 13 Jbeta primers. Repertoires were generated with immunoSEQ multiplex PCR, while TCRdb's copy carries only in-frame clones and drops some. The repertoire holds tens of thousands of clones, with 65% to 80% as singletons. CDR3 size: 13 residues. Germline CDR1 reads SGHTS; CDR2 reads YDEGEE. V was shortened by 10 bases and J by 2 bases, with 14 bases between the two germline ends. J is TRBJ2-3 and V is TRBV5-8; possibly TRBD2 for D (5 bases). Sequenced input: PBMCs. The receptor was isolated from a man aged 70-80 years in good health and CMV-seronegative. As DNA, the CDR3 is TGTGCCTTCCGTAAGAGGGACACAGATACGCAGTATTTT. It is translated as CAFRKRDTDTQYF.